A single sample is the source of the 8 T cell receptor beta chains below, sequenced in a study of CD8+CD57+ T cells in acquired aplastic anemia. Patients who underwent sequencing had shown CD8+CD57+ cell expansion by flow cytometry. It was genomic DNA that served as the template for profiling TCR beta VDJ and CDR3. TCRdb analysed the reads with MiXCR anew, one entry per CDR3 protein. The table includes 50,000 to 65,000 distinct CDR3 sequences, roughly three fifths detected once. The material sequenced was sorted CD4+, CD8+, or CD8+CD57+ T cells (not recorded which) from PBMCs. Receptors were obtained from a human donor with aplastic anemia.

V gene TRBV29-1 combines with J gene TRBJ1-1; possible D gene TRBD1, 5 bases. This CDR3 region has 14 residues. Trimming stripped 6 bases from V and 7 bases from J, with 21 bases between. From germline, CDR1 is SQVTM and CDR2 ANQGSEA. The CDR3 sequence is CSVQMQGRTIEAFF. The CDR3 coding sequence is TGCAGCGTCCAAATGCAGGGCCGAACAATTGAAGCTTTCTTT.

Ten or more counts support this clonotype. CDR3 protein: CASSFQGLDGYTF. The CDR3 DNA sequence: TGTGCCAGTAGTTTCCAGGGCCTTGATGGCTACACCTTC. J is TRBJ1-2 and V is TRBV19; TRBD1 is a possible D gene (5 bases). Germline values: CDR1 LNHDA, CDR2 SQIVND (reference sequence). The ends were cut back, 5 bases at V and 6 bases at J, with 13 bases in the middle. The CDR3 contains 13 residues.

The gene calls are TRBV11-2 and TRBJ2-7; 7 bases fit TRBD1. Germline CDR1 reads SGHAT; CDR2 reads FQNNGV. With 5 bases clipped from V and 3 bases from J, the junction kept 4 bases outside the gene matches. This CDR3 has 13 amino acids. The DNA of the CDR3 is TGTGCCAGCAGCACGGGACAGCACTACGAGCAGTACGTC. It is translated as CASSTGQHYEQYV.

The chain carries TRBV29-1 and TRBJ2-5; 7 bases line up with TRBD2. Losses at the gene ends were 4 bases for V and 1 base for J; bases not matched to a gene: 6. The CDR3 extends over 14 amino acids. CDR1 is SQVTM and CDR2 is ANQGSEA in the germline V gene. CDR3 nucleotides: TGCAGCGTTGTGCGGGAGCGAGCCCAAGAGACCCAGTACTTC. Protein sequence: CSVVRERAQETQYF.

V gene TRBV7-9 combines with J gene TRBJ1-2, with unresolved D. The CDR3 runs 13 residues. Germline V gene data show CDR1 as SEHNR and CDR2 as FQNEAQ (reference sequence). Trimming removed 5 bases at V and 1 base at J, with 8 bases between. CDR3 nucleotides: TGTGCCAGCAGCAGGAACTTTAACTATGGCTACACCTTC. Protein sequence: CASSRNFNYGYTF.

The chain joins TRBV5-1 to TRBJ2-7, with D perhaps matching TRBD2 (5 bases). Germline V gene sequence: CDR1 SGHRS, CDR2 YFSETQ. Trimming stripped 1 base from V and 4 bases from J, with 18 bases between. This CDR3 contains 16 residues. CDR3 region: CASSLSSPGRGYEQYV. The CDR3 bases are TGCGCCAGCAGCTTGTCTTCTCCGGGGAGAGGGTACGAGCAGTACGTC.

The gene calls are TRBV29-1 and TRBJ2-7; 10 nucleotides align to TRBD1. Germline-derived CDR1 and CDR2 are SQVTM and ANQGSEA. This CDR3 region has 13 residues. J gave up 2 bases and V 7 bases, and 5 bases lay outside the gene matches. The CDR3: CSAGDRGTYEQYF. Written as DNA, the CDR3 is TGCAGCGCAGGGGACAGGGGAACCTACGAGCAGTACTTC.

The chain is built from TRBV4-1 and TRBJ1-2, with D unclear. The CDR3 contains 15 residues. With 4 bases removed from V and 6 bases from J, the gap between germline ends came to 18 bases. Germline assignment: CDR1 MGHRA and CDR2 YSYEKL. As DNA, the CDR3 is TGCGCCAGCAGCCGGACTCACGGGATCTTCAATGGCTACACCTTC. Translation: CASSRTHGIFNGYTF.